This TCR beta chain was identified in a study of OX40 agonist ivuxolimab in advanced cancers. The CDR3 covers 17 residues. This table comes from immunoSEQ multiplex PCR, and its TCRdb copy is limited to in-frame clones, with some not included. The table lists tens of thousands of clones, 86% of them singletons. V usage is TRBV21-1 and J usage is TRBJ1-4. TRBV21-1 is noted as a pseudogene. This TCR derives from an adult with an advanced solid tumor such as melanoma, head and neck, liver or kidney cancer. Sequencing used CD4+ or CD8+ T cells sorted from blood, obtained in a trial of the OX40 agonist ivuxolimab. The CDR3: CASSKARGNSRDEKLFF. The CDR3 DNA follows: TGTGCCAGCAGCAAAGCGAGAGGGAACTCCCGAGATGAAAAACTGTTTTTT.